This T cell receptor beta chain was sequenced in a study of cytomegalovirus exposure and HLA in healthy donors. Study-wide results and caveats: Presence/absence analyses rested on an assumption that sequencing depth was roughly uniform across donors. Certain sequence variants were highly shared and formed a cluster, and this cluster was likely a sequencing artifact.

The CDR3 totals 14 residues. V gave up 7 bases and J gave up 0 bases, with 13 bases separating them. Looked up from germline, CDR1 is SGHTA and CDR2 is FQGNSA. PCR was performed using 60 Vbeta and 13 Jbeta primers. Only in-frame clones appear in the TCRdb table, and some are missing; sequencing was by immunoSEQ multiplex PCR. The table includes some 170,000 clones, approximately 90% detected once. Only one count was recorded for this clone. No antigen is known for it. The clonotype comes from a young woman in good health and CMV-seronegative. The specimen was PBMCs. The rearrangement uses TRBV7-2 and TRBJ2-7; perhaps TRBD1 as D (5 bases). CDR3: CASTGLDNSYEQYF. The DNA of the CDR3 is TGTGCCAGCACAGGTCTGGACAACTCCTACGAGCAGTACTTC.